The rows below give T cell receptor beta chains drawn from one sample of a study of cytomegalovirus exposure and HLA in healthy donors. Sequencing was performed with immunoSEQ multiplex PCR; in TCRdb, only in-frame clones are kept and a portion is missing. This sample has about 180,000 clones, with 84% found just once. The source material was PBMCs. The source of these receptors is a girl between 5 and 17 years old in good health and CMV-seropositive. Each CDR3 is given with its conserved first and last residue. The order of the fields is D gene, V gene, clone size, J gene, CDR3 protein, CDR3 DNA. The D gene is left open where the match is weak. Expanded clones get a size class; other rows say once, few or many, or leave the size out.

D: NA; V: TRBV18; size: NA; J: TRBJ1-1; CDR3: CASSPVSGHQAEAFF; DNA: TGTGCCAGCTCACCAGTGTCCGGACATCAGGCGGAAGCTTTCTTT
D: TRBD1; V: TRBV7-9; size: once; J: TRBJ2-7; CDR3: CASSFTGGTSYEQYF; DNA: TGTGCCAGCAGCTTTACAGGGGGCACCTCCTACGAGCAGTACTTC
D: TRBD1; V: TRBV5-4; size: NA; J: TRBJ1-2; CDR3: CASRDRVGGYTF; DNA: TGTGCCAGCAGGGACAGGGTCGGAGGCTACACCTTC
D: TRBD1; V: TRBV7-9; size: once; J: TRBJ2-5; CDR3: CASSRPGQEETQYF; DNA: TGTGCCAGCAGCCGACCGGGACAGGAAGAGACCCAGTACTTC
D: TRBD2; V: TRBV5-1; size: few; J: TRBJ2-3; CDR3: CASGGLPEGLTDTQYF; DNA: TGCGCCAGCGGGGGACTACCGGAGGGTTTGACAGATACGCAGTATTTT
D: NA; V: TRBV9; size: NA; J: TRBJ1-6; CDR3: CASSVASGRKNSPLHF; DNA: TGTGCCAGCAGCGTAGCGTCCGGGAGGAAGAATTCACCCCTCCACTTT
D: NA; V: TRBV6-4; size: few; J: TRBJ1-2; CDR3: CASSAEGGSYGYTF; DNA: TGTGCCAGCAGTGCGGAGGGGGGGTCCTATGGCTACACCTTC
D: NA; V: TRBV25-1; size: once; J: TRBJ1-5; CDR3: CASSWANQPQHF; DNA: TGTGCCAGCAGTTGGGCTAATCAGCCCCAGCATTTT
D: TRBD1; V: TRBV2; size: few; J: TRBJ2-1; CDR3: CASSGWGQGSRRQFF; DNA: TGTGCCAGCAGTGGATGGGGACAGGGTTCGAGAAGGCAGTTCTTC
D: NA; V: TRBV23-1; size: NA; J: TRBJ1-2; CDR3: CASSQGGVGYGYTF; DNA: TGCGCCAGCAGTCAAGGGGGCGTCGGCTATGGCTACACCTTC
D: NA; V: TRBV6-1; size: NA; J: TRBJ1-3; CDR3: CASSPREGNGNTIYF; DNA: TGTGCCAGCAGTCCCCGGGAGGGGAACGGAAACACCATATATTTT
D: NA; V: TRBV6-5; size: NA; J: TRBJ2-3; CDR3: CASRQRVKDTQYF; DNA: TGTGCCAGCAGACAACGGGTGAAAGATACGCAGTATTTT
D: TRBD1; V: TRBV7-9; size: NA; J: TRBJ1-2; CDR3: CASSPNRDSGGYTF; DNA: TGTGCCAGCAGCCCAAACCGGGACAGCGGGGGCTACACCTTC
D: NA; V: TRBV2; size: NA; J: TRBJ1-2; CDR3: CASSIEVDYGYTF; DNA: TGTGCCAGCAGTATCGAGGTGGACTATGGCTACACCTTC
D: NA; V: TRBV4-1; size: NA; J: TRBJ1-4; CDR3: CASSHFPATNEKLFF; DNA: TGCGCCAGCAGCCATTTTCCTGCAACTAATGAAAAACTGTTTTTT
D: TRBD2; V: TRBV7-2; size: few; J: TRBJ2-1; CDR3: CASSPERGAYEQFF; DNA: TGTGCCAGCAGCCCCGAGCGGGGGGCCTACGAGCAGTTCTTC
D: TRBD1; V: TRBV9; size: few; J: TRBJ2-3; CDR3: CASSPPTRTGPTDTQYF; DNA: TGTGCCAGCAGCCCACCTACCAGGACAGGCCCCACAGATACGCAGTATTTT
D: TRBD1; V: TRBV28; size: NA; J: TRBJ1-2; CDR3: CASSSPVEGAHGYTF; DNA: TGTGCCAGCAGTTCCCCGGTTGAGGGGGCGCATGGCTACACCTTC
D: NA; V: TRBV9; size: NA; J: TRBJ1-2; CDR3: CASSASGATSDGYTF; DNA: TGTGCCAGCAGCGCCTCGGGAGCAACTTCAGATGGCTACACCTTC
D: TRBD1; V: TRBV15; size: NA; J: TRBJ2-2; CDR3: CATSKGDSTSGELFF; DNA: TGTGCCACCAGCAAAGGGGACAGTACGTCCGGGGAGCTGTTTTTT
D: NA; V: TRBV30; size: NA; J: TRBJ2-7; CDR3: CAWSVQAAYEQYF; DNA: TGTGCCTGGAGTGTACAGGCCGCCTACGAGCAGTACTTC
D: NA; V: TRBV7-3; size: NA; J: TRBJ2-7; CDR3: CASGPRTKGEQYF; DNA: TGTGCCAGCGGTCCCAGGACTAAAGGCGAGCAGTACTTC
D: NA; V: TRBV4-1; size: NA; J: TRBJ2-2; CDR3: CASSQTTTGELFF; DNA: TGCGCCAGCAGCCAAACTACGACCGGGGAGCTGTTTTTT
D: TRBD1; V: TRBV7-9; size: NA; J: TRBJ2-7; CDR3: CASSFVDRGSYEQYF; DNA: TGTGCCAGCAGCTTTGTGGACAGGGGGTCTTACGAGCAGTACTTC
D: TRBD1; V: TRBV5-1; size: NA; J: TRBJ1-2; CDR3: CASSIRDRAFGYTF; DNA: TGCGCCAGCAGCATCCGGGACAGGGCTTTTGGCTACACCTTC
D: NA; V: TRBV14; size: NA; J: TRBJ1-1; CDR3: CASSQAGVPNTEAFF; DNA: TGTGCCAGCAGCCAGGCAGGGGTTCCGAACACTGAAGCTTTCTTT
D: NA; V: TRBV21-1; size: NA; J: TRBJ2-5; CDR3: CASSTWQFKETQYF; DNA: TGTGCCAGCAGCACCTGGCAGTTCAAAGAGACCCAGTACTTC
D: NA; V: TRBV11-2; size: NA; J: TRBJ2-5; CDR3: CASSLLRGQETQYF; DNA: TGTGCCAGCAGCTTATTGCGGGGACAAGAGACCCAGTACTTC
D: NA; V: TRBV9; size: NA; J: TRBJ1-4; CDR3: CASSVNTLGEKLFF; DNA: TGTGCCAGCAGCGTCAACACCCTAGGCGAAAAACTGTTTTTT
D: NA; V: TRBV29-1; size: NA; J: TRBJ2-3; CDR3: CSVDLAMDTQYF; DNA: TGCAGCGTTGACCTAGCAATGGATACGCAGTATTTT
D: NA; V: TRBV5-8; size: NA; J: TRBJ1-1; CDR3: CASSPGHVDTEAFF; DNA: TGTGCCAGCAGCCCCGGACACGTAGACACTGAAGCTTTCTTT
D: TRBD1; V: TRBV11-3; size: NA; J: TRBJ2-7; CDR3: CASSLKPGQLPYEQYF; DNA: TGTGCCAGCAGCTTAAAGCCGGGACAGCTCCCATACGAGCAGTACTTC
D: NA; V: TRBV11-2; size: few; J: TRBJ1-1; CDR3: CASSLDVNTEAFF; DNA: TGTGCCAGCAGCTTAGACGTGAACACTGAAGCTTTCTTT
D: NA; V: TRBV21-1; size: NA; J: TRBJ1-3; CDR3: CASSKVGGGNTIYF; DNA: NA
D: TRBD2; V: TRBV5-1; size: NA; J: TRBJ2-3; CDR3: CASRTSGGSTDTQYF; DNA: TGCGCCAGCAGAACTAGCGGGGGGAGCACAGATACGCAGTATTTT
D: NA; V: TRBV9; size: NA; J: TRBJ1-1; CDR3: CASSVVSGVGAEAFF; DNA: TGTGCCAGCAGCGTAGTGTCAGGGGTTGGAGCTGAAGCTTTCTTT
D: TRBD1; V: TRBV4-2; size: NA; J: TRBJ1-5; CDR3: CASSTGGLYQPQHF; DNA: TGTGCCAGCAGCACAGGGGGGTTATATCAGCCCCAGCATTTT
D: NA; V: TRBV19; size: NA; J: TRBJ1-1; CDR3: CASSIGEENTEAFF; DNA: TGTGCCAGTAGTATAGGGGAGGAGAACACTGAAGCTTTCTTT
D: NA; V: TRBV6-1; size: NA; J: TRBJ1-2; CDR3: CASSAQGQNYGYTF; DNA: TGTGCCAGCAGTGCCCAGGGACAAAACTATGGCTACACCTTC
D: TRBD1; V: TRBV5-4; size: NA; J: TRBJ2-7; CDR3: CATKQQGSHDEQYF; DNA: TGTGCCACCAAACAACAGGGGAGTCACGACGAGCAGTACTTC
D: NA; V: TRBV7-9; size: NA; J: TRBJ2-7; CDR3: CASSPPLTWRSYEQYF; DNA: TGTGCCAGCAGCCCACCCCTGACCTGGAGGTCCTACGAGCAGTACTTC
D: NA; V: TRBV18; size: once; J: TRBJ1-1; CDR3: CASSPRRLLNTEAFF; DNA: TGTGCCAGCTCACCAAGACGACTTCTGAACACTGAAGCTTTCTTT
D: NA; V: TRBV6-5; size: NA; J: TRBJ1-3; CDR3: CASSYRQGWTGNTIYF; DNA: TGTGCCAGCAGTTACCGGCAGGGGTGGACTGGAAACACCATATATTTT
D: TRBD1; V: TRBV5-4; size: NA; J: TRBJ1-2; CDR3: CASSTPIDRVGYGYTF; DNA: TGTGCCAGCAGCACCCCGATAGACAGGGTAGGGTATGGCTACACCTTC
D: NA; V: TRBV5-8; size: once; J: TRBJ2-5; CDR3: CASSLALGSRETQYF; DNA: TGTGCCAGCAGCTTGGCCCTCGGGTCTCGGGAGACCCAGTACTTC
D: TRBD1; V: TRBV18; size: NA; J: TRBJ1-2; CDR3: CASSHDRVGGYTF; DNA: TGTGCCAGCTCACACGACAGGGTTGGAGGCTACACCTTC
D: NA; V: TRBV5-1; size: NA; J: TRBJ1-1; CDR3: CASSLLVAGAFAEAFF; DNA: TGCGCCAGCAGCTTGTTAGTGGCAGGGGCGTTCGCTGAAGCTTTCTTT
D: NA; V: TRBV7-2; size: NA; J: TRBJ1-1; CDR3: CASSFYLHVNTEAFF; DNA: TGTGCCAGCAGCTTCTACCTCCATGTGAACACTGAAGCTTTCTTT
D: NA; V: TRBV18; size: NA; J: TRBJ1-1; CDR3: CASSPQGNTEVFF; DNA: TGTGCCAGCTCACCACAGGGGAACACTGAAGTTTTCTTT
D: NA; V: TRBV25-1; size: NA; J: TRBJ1-2; CDR3: CASSPPWGQNYGYTF; DNA: TGTGCCAGCAGTCCCCCGTGGGGGCAGAACTATGGCTACACCTTC
D: TRBD1; V: TRBV18; size: NA; J: TRBJ1-1; CDR3: CASSPGGQPMNTEAFF; DNA: TGTGCCAGCTCACCAGGGGGACAGCCCATGAACACTGAAGCTTTCTTT
D: NA; V: TRBV2; size: once; J: TRBJ1-6; CDR3: CASSSRDTYYNSPLHF; DNA: TGTGCCAGCAGCTCACGGGACACCTACTATAATTCACCCCTCCACTTT